This T cell receptor (beta chain) was identified during a study of cytomegalovirus exposure and HLA in healthy donors. Study-wide findings and caveats: Reports credit the classifier with highly specific, highly sensitive diagnosis of cytomegalovirus status. The study labeled 164 TCR beta chains cytomegalovirus-associated. A later analysis reportedly identified an Asian-associated ancestry cluster as carrying fewer N-insertions than the approximately 670-donor mean. A missense DCLRE1C variant was associated with V- and J-gene trimming of TCR beta chains in a later analysis, and an independent cohort replicated the association.

Vbeta (60) and Jbeta (13) primers were used in the PCR. Profiling relied on immunoSEQ multiplex PCR, and the TCRdb table lists in-frame clones only, not all of them. The table shows fewer than 110,000 clones, with more than 70% occurring only once. For this clone: Its cognate antigen is unknown.

Sequencing input: PBMCs. The sequence came from a man aged 25 to 40 in good health and CMV-seronegative.

This CDR3 reads CASSLVTGRTEAFF. The CDR3 DNA sequence: TGTGCCAGTAGCCTGGTGACAGGGCGCACTGAAGCTTTCTTT. The chain has TRBV19 and TRBJ1-1; TRBD1 aligns across 7 bases. With 6 bases clipped from V and 4 bases from J, the junction kept 8 bases outside the gene matches. The CDR3 has 14 amino acids. Germline V CDR1 and CDR2: LNHDA, SQIVND (reference sequence).